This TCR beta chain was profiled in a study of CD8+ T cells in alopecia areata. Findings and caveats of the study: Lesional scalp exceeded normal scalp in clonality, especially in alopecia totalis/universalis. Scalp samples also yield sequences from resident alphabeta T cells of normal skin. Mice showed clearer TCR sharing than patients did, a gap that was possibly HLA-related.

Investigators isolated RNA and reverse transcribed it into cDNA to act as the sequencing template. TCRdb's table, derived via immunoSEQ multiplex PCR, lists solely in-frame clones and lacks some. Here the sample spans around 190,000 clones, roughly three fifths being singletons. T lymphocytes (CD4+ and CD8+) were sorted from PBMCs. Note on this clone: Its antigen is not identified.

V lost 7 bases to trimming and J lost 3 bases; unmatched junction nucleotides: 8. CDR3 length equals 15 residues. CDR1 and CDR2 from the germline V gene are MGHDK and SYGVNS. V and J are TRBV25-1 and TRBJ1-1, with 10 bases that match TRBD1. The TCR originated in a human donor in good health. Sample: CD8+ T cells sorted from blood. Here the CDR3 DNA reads TGTGCCAGCAATTCGGGACAGGGGTTCCACACTGAAGCTTTCTTT. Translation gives CASNSGQGFHTEAFF.